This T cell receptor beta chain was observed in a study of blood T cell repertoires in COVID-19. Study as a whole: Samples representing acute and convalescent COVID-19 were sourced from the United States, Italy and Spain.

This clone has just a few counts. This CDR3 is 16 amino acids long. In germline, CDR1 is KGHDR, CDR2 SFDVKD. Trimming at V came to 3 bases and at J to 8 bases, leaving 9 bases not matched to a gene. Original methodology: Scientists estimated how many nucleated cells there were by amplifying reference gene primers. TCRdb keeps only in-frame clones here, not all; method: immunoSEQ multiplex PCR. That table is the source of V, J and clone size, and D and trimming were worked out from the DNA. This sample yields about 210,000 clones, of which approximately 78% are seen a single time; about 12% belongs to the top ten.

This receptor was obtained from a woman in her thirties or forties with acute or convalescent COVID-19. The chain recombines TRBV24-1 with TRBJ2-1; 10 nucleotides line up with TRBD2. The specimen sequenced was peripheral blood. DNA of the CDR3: TGTGCCACCAGTGATCACCTAGCGGGAGTTAGTGATGAGCAGTTCTTC. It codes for CATSDHLAGVSDEQFF.